Sequencing of this T cell receptor (beta chain) was carried out in a study of cytomegalovirus exposure and HLA in healthy donors. Study information: From about 170 million T cells, an earlier analysis saw approximately 110 million unique TCR beta sequences. Inside one of the first data releases sat some 85 million unique TCRs taken from HLA-typed donors.

This CDR3 spans 16 amino acids. Germline V gene sequence: CDR1 SGHRS, CDR2 YFSETQ. Trimming left V 4 bases short and J 2 bases short, with 15 bases between. Findings and limits, study-wide: Analyzed later, most CMV-associated TCR beta chains appeared HLA-restricted. Presence/absence analyses rested on an assumption that sequencing depth was roughly uniform across donors.

PCR employed 60 Vbeta and 13 Jbeta primers. Using immunoSEQ multiplex PCR, the repertoire was profiled, and TCRdb retains in-frame clones only, with some absent. The table shows about 170,000 clones, with about 79% occurring only once. On this clone: The antigen is not known.

The receptor's source is a woman aged 45-60 years in good health and CMV-seronegative. The rearrangement uses TRBV5-1 and TRBJ2-2, with D perhaps TRBD1 (5 bases). Sequenced sample: PBMCs. In DNA form, the CDR3 reads TGCGCCAGCAGCCCCACAGGCCAGGCAAACACCGGGGAGCTGTTTTTT. Its protein is CASSPTGQANTGELFF. The entire variable domain, with the rest obtained from reference TRBV5-1 and TRBJ2-2, is as follows: KAGVTQTPRYLIKTRGQQVTLSCSPISGHRSVSWYQQTPGQGLQFLFEYFSETQRNKGNFPGRFSGRQFSNSRSEMNVSTLELGDSALYLCASSPTGQANTGELFFGEGSRLTVL.